This is a list of T cell receptor beta chains from one sample in a study of regulatory T cells. Sequencing used immunoSEQ multiplex PCR; TCRdb keeps in-frame clones, though not all of them. The sample lists 15,000 or so clones, 92% occurring once. The sequenced material came from CD8+ T cells sorted from blood. The receptors originated from a person between 18 and 30 years old with CD3G deficiency. Each CDR3 is given with its conserved first and last residue. D genes are given only for firm matches. Where a row states a size, it is once, few, many or the class of an expanded clone; other rows omit it.

abundance,len,j_gene,v_gene,d_gene,CDR3aa,CDR3nt
.,13,TRBJ2-1,TRBV5-1,.,CASSSTADREQFF,TGCGCCAGCAGCAGCACGGCAGATCGGGAGCAGTTCTTC
.,15,TRBJ2-5,TRBV14,.,CASSQDKEGWETQYF,TGTGCCAGCAGCCAAGATAAGGAGGGCTGGGAGACCCAGTACTTC
.,13,TRBJ1-4,TRBV5-4,.,CASSFRGDEKLFF,TGTGCCAGCAGCTTTCGAGGTGATGAAAAACTGTTTTTT
.,14,TRBJ2-3,TRBV11-2,.,CASVAGSFTDTQYF,TGTGCCAGCGTTGCAGGGTCGTTCACAGATACGCAGTATTTT
.,16,TRBJ2-7,TRBV30,.,CAWSAPGLIPSYEQYF,TGTGCCTGGAGTGCCCCTGGACTAATCCCCTCCTACGAGCAGTACTTC
.,15,TRBJ2-1,TRBV10-1,.,CASSETPRPYNEQFF,TGCGCCAGCAGTGAAACCCCACGCCCCTACAATGAGCAGTTCTTC
.,13,TRBJ1-5,TRBV19,.,CASSIEGVQPQHF,TGTGCCAGTAGTATAGAGGGGGTCCAGCCCCAGCATTTT
.,15,TRBJ2-7,TRBV29-1,TRBD2,CSVGLLAGVGYEQYF,TGCAGCGTAGGACTTCTAGCGGGGGTCGGCTACGAGCAGTACTTC
.,12,TRBJ2-3,TRBV28,.,CATASDVDTQYF,TGTGCCACCGCAAGCGACGTAGATACGCAGTATTTT
.,17,TRBJ2-2,TRBV30,TRBD2,CAWSAWGGGPATGELFF,TGTGCCTGGAGCGCCTGGGGCGGGGGACCTGCCACCGGGGAGCTGTTTTTT
.,16,TRBJ1-6,TRBV9,.,CASSVERVPYNSPLHF,TGTGCCAGCAGCGTAGAGCGAGTCCCTTATAATTCACCCCTCCACTTT
.,12,TRBJ2-7,TRBV5-1,.,CASSFQGREQYF,TGCGCCAGCAGCTTTCAGGGCCGCGAGCAGTACTTC
few,12,TRBJ2-1,TRBV19,TRBD2,CASSIGGREQFF,TGTGCCAGTAGTATCGGCGGGAGGGAGCAGTTCTTC
.,13,TRBJ2-5,TRBV5-4,.,CASSLVPVGTQYF,TGTGCCAGCAGCTTGGTCCCCGTCGGGACCCAGTACTTC
.,14,TRBJ2-7,TRBV5-6,TRBD1,CASSFGTVSDEQYF,TGTGCCAGCAGCTTCGGGACAGTATCAGACGAGCAGTACTTC
.,14,TRBJ1-1,TRBV6-5,.,CASSYLAGRTEAFF,TGTGCCAGCAGTTACCTGGCAGGAAGAACTGAAGCTTTCTTT
.,15,TRBJ2-3,TRBV4-2,.,CASSQEGGLSDTQYF,TGTGCCAGCAGCCAAGAAGGGGGGCTTTCAGATACGCAGTATTTT
.,18,TRBJ2-3,TRBV7-9,TRBD2,CASSLAIGQTSGTDTQYF,TGTGCCAGCAGCTTAGCCATCGGGCAGACTAGCGGCACAGATACGCAGTATTTT
.,17,TRBJ2-1,TRBV10-3,.,CAISGATEGSSYNEQLF,TGTGCCATCAGTGGGGCTACCGAGGGGAGCTCCTACAATGAGCAGCTCTTC
.,13,TRBJ2-5,TRBV28,.,CASSPRTQETQYF,TGTGCCAGCAGCCCACGGACCCAAGAGACCCAGTACTTC
medium-sized,13,TRBJ2-1,TRBV7-9,.,CASSLGIYGEQFF,TGTGCCAGCAGCTTGGGGATCTACGGGGAGCAGTTCTTC
.,17,TRBJ2-3,TRBV7-9,TRBD1,CASSPPRGPLPTDTQYF,TGTGCCAGCAGCCCTCCCAGGGGGCCCCTCCCGACAGATACGCAGTATTTT
.,13,TRBJ1-1,TRBV5-1,.,CASSLAGATEAFF,TGCGCCAGCAGCCTCGCAGGGGCCACTGAAGCTTTCTTT
few,15,TRBJ2-5,TRBV10-2,TRBD2,CASTLTSGGQETQYF,TGCGCCAGCACACTTACTAGCGGGGGCCAAGAGACCCAGTACTTC
once,15,TRBJ2-2,TRBV4-2,.,CASSQAPRITGELFF,TGTGCCAGCAGCCAAGCTCCCAGGATCACCGGGGAGCTGTTTTTT
.,14,TRBJ1-2,TRBV9,.,CASSVESGAYGYTF,TGTGCCAGCAGCGTAGAGTCGGGGGCATATGGCTACACCTTC
once,16,TRBJ2-5,TRBV27,.,CASKEGGNTAQETQYF,TGTGCCAGCAAGGAAGGAGGGAACACCGCCCAAGAGACCCAGTACTTC
.,16,TRBJ2-2,TRBV19,TRBD1,CASSSRDSPYTGELFF,TGTGCCAGTAGTTCCCGGGACAGCCCTTACACCGGGGAGCTGTTTTTT
.,13,TRBJ2-2,TRBV6-5,TRBD1,CASRTGGTGELFF,TGTGCCAGCAGGACAGGGGGCACCGGGGAGCTGTTTTTT
.,14,TRBJ2-7,TRBV7-2,.,CASSQGRGFDEQYF,TGTGCCAGCAGTCAAGGAAGAGGTTTCGACGAGCAGTACTTC
.,16,TRBJ2-2,TRBV9,TRBD1,CASRRGGTGETGELFF,TGTGCCAGCAGGAGGGGAGGGACAGGGGAGACCGGGGAGCTGTTTTTT
.,14,TRBJ1-3,TRBV30,.,CAWSTETQPSTIYF,TGTGCCTGGTCGACCGAAACCCAGCCTTCCACCATATATTTT
.,14,TRBJ2-7,TRBV19,TRBD1,CASSIGDSPYEQYF,TGTGCCAGTAGTATTGGGGACAGCCCATACGAGCAGTACTTC
.,13,TRBJ1-2,TRBV29-1,.,CSVEDSQYYGYTF,TGCAGCGTTGAAGACAGTCAGTACTATGGCTACACCTTC
.,13,TRBJ1-3,TRBV4-2,.,CASSQDWGNTIYF,TGTGCCAGCAGCCAAGATTGGGGAAACACCATATATTTT
.,16,TRBJ1-2,TRBV28,.,CASSPPRLSANYGYTF,TGTGCCAGCAGTCCCCCCAGGCTTTCGGCTAACTATGGCTACACCTTC
.,14,TRBJ2-3,TRBV9,.,CASSNSGSTDTQYF,TGTGCCAGCAGCAACAGCGGTAGCACAGATACGCAGTATTTT
few,12,TRBJ2-1,TRBV19,.,CASSIGGTEQFF,TGTGCCAGTAGTATAGGGGGAACTGAGCAGTTCTTC
.,14,TRBJ1-1,TRBV5-5,.,CASSLLTRDPEAFF,TGTGCCAGCAGCTTGTTAACAAGGGATCCTGAAGCTTTCTTT
.,16,TRBJ2-2,TRBV19,TRBD2,CASREGSGDYTGELFF,TGTGCCAGTCGGGAGGGGAGCGGGGACTACACCGGGGAGCTGTTTTTT
.,17,TRBJ2-2,TRBV7-3,.,CASSKYSVGRNTGELFF,TGTGCCAGCAGCAAATACTCCGTTGGCAGAAACACCGGGGAGCTGTTTTTT